Presented here are 6 T cell receptor beta chains from one specimen sequenced in a study of T cell responses to AZD1222 COVID-19 vaccine. Using immunoSEQ multiplex PCR, the repertoire was profiled, and TCRdb retains in-frame clones only, with some absent. The sample includes 100,000 to 120,000 clones, roughly 92% of them seen just once. Source: peripheral blood, taken 28 days after the second AZD1222 dose. These receptors were taken from an adult who received the AZD1222 COVID-19 vaccine.

The rearrangement joins TRBV18 to TRBJ2-7; 9 bases fit TRBD1. The V gene end was trimmed by 5 bases and the J gene end by 5 bases; junction bases not matched to a gene: 4. The V gene's germline CDR1 is KGHSH and CDR2 LQKENI. This CDR3 contains 13 residues. The CDR3 sequence: CASSTGGKNEQYF. The CDR3 DNA reads TGTGCCAGCTCAACAGGGGGCAAAAACGAGCAGTACTTC.

This clone was seen once. The chain couples TRBV7-2 to TRBJ1-3; D not certain. V dropped 3 bases and J dropped 3 bases, with 12 bases sitting between them. The CDR3 has 15 amino acids. Germline loops: CDR1 SGHTA, CDR2 FQGNSA. CDR3 in DNA: TGTGCCAGCAGCTTCTTACGGGTCGTTGGAAACACCATATATTTT. Protein product: CASSFLRVVGNTIYF.

The chain recombines TRBV6-1 with TRBJ1-1; D remains ambiguous. Trimming stripped 3 bases from V and 0 bases from J, with 8 bases between. The CDR3 totals 14 residues. The germline gives CDR1 MNHNS, CDR2 SASEGT. CDR3 region: CASSEEDLNTEAFF. The CDR3 DNA sequence: TGTGCCAGCAGTGAGGAGGACTTGAACACTGAAGCTTTCTTT.

The J gene is TRBJ2-4, the V gene TRBV28, with 10 bases fitting TRBD1. V lost 7 bases and J lost 3; bases outside the gene matches: 12. The germline V gene has CDR1 MDHEN and CDR2 SYDVKM. This CDR3 is 17 amino acids long. The CDR3 here is CASKSFGTGVDKNIQYF. CDR3 bases: TGTGCCAGCAAGTCCTTCGGGACAGGGGTCGACAAAAACATTCAGTACTTC. Looking up the rest from reference TRBV28 and TRBJ2-4 gives the full variable domain: DVKVTQSSRYLVKRTGEKVFLECVQDMDHENMFWYRQDPGLGLRLIYFSYDVKMKEKGDIPEGYSVSREKKERFSLILESASTNQTSMYLCASKSFGTGVDKNIQYFGAGTRLSVL.

The chain recombines TRBV12-5 with TRBJ1-2; D is possibly TRBD1 (5 bases). Germline CDR1 reads LGHNT; CDR2 reads FRNRAP. V was clipped by 2 bases and J by 8 bases, with 6 bases between them. CDR3 length: 11 amino acids. The CDR3: CASGLRGGYTF. Here the CDR3 DNA reads TGTGCTAGTGGTTTGAGGGGCGGCTACACCTTC.

The chain employs TRBV3-1 (or the pseudogene TRBV3-2) and TRBJ2-7; the match to TRBD1 covers 8 bases. The germline gives CDR1 LGHDT, CDR2 YNNKEL (reference sequence). The V gene end was trimmed by 0 bases and the J gene end by 4 bases; junction bases not matched to a gene: 2. The CDR3 covers 14 residues. CDR3: CASSQDRTGYEQYF. DNA of the CDR3: TGTGCCAGCAGCCAAGATCGGACAGGGTACGAGCAGTACTTC.